The present TCR beta chain was sequenced within a study of CD8+CD57+ T cells in acquired aplastic anemia. This clonotype appeared many times. The study profiled TCR beta VDJ and CDR3 using genomic DNA as template. TCRdb itself ran the reads through MiXCR, one entry per CDR3 protein. The data contain some 170,000 distinct CDR3 sequences, approximately 40% of them singletons. Trimming shortened V by 1 base and J by 2 bases, and 1 base separated the two germline ends. This CDR3 comprises 12 residues. The V gene's germline CDR1 is SGHTA and CDR2 FQGNSA. The TCR comes from a human donor in good health. This chain uses TRBV7-2 with TRBJ2-3; D uncertain. The sample comprised sorted CD4+, CD8+, or CD8+CD57+ T cells (not recorded which) from PBMCs. This CDR3 is CASSLDTDTQYF. The CDR3, as DNA: TGTGCCAGCAGCTTAGACACAGATACGCAGTATTTT.